These 30 T cell receptor beta chains share one sample of origin, sequenced in a study of cytomegalovirus exposure and HLA in healthy donors. This PCR relied on a set of 60 Vbeta primers and 13 Jbeta primers. Data came from immunoSEQ multiplex PCR; TCRdb stores just in-frame clones and leaves some out. Counted here are 250,000 to 300,000 clones, 70% to 90% occurring once; the ten biggest clones make up more than 1.5%. The sequencing input was PBMCs. The receptor source for this set is a woman between 35 and 50 years old in good health and CMV-seropositive.

The chain employs TRBV27 and TRBJ1-2; D is undetermined. Per the germline V gene, CDR1 is MNHEY and CDR2 is SMNVEV (reference sequence). The V and J ends lost 6 bases and 1 base respectively, with 15 bases between them. The CDR3 sequence is 15 residues long. The CDR3 nucleotides are TGTGCCAGCAGCCCCCTAACTTCCTATAACTATGGCTACACCTTC. Protein sequence: CASSPLTSYNYGYTF.

Only a few counts were recorded for this clone. V gene TRBV6-1 combines with J gene TRBJ1-3; TRBD1 agrees at 8 bases. Germline V lookup: CDR1 MNHNS, CDR2 SASEGT. V gave up 1 base and J gave up 1 base; unmatched junction bases: 9. The CDR3 totals 18 residues. The CDR3 loop reads CASSEEWQGAFSGNTIYF. The CDR3 region has the DNA TGTGCCAGCAGTGAAGAGTGGCAGGGGGCCTTTTCTGGAAACACCATATATTTT.

CDR3 sequence: CSARQTDTQYF. The CDR3 region has the DNA TGCAGTGCTAGACAGACAGATACGCAGTATTTT. The chain has TRBV20-1 and TRBJ2-3; D unresolved. Germline lookup yields CDR1 DFQATT and CDR2 SNEGSKA (reference sequence). The germline V and J ends were trimmed by 2 bases and 3 bases, with 3 bases remaining between them. CDR3 length equals 11 residues.

The gene calls are TRBV11-2 and TRBJ2-4, with a weak D call TRBD1 (6 bases). CDR1 and CDR2 (germline): SGHAT, FQNNGV. The CDR3 is made up of 13 amino acids. V was pared by 8 bases and J by 6 bases, with 14 bases between. Here the CDR3 reads CASGTGTGNIQYF. The CDR3 DNA is TGTGCCAGCGGAACAGGGACGGGAAACATTCAGTACTTC.

Comments on this clone: This specimen includes other DNA sequences encoding the same CDR3. The chain carries TRBV6-5 and TRBJ2-7; TRBD1 matches at 10 bases. V shed 2 bases and J 1 base; nucleotides not matched to a gene: 2. This CDR3 has 15 amino acids. The V gene's germline CDR1 is MNHEY and CDR2 SVGAGI. In DNA, the CDR3 is TGTGCCAGCAGTTACGGGGGACAGGGGTCCTACGAGCAGTACTTC. Translation: CASSYGGQGSYEQYF.

Here the CDR3 DNA reads TGTGCCAGTAGAGGGACAGGGACATACGAGCAGTACTTC. Translating it yields CASRGTGTYEQYF. The chain combines TRBV19 with TRBJ2-7, with TRBD1 identical over 9 bases. The trim removed 6 bases at V and 4 bases at J, leaving 4 bases unmatched. Germline-derived CDR1 and CDR2 are LNHDA and SQIVND (reference sequence). This CDR3 comprises 13 residues.

Only one count was recorded for this clone. The chain is built from TRBV5-4 and TRBJ1-2, with D tentatively TRBD1 (6 bases). Trimming cost V 4 bases and J 4 bases, with 8 bases left between them. The CDR3 extends over 12 amino acids. Germline V gene data show CDR1 as SGHNT and CDR2 as YYREEE (reference sequence). CDR3 residues: CASSRTAYGYTF. As DNA, the CDR3 is TGTGCCAGCAGCCGGACAGCCTATGGCTACACCTTC. The full variable domain, rest sourced from reference TRBV5-4 and TRBJ1-2, is ETGVTQSPTHLIKTRGQQVTLRCSSQSGHNTVSWYQQALGQGPQFIFQYYREEENGRGNFPPRFSGLQFPNYSSELNVNALELDDSALYLCASSRTAYGYTFGSGTRLTVV.

J is TRBJ1-6 and V is TRBV5-1, with 9 bases identical to TRBD1. CDR1 and CDR2 (germline): SGHRS, YFSETQ. V gave up 4 bases and J gave up 6 bases; unmatched junction bases: 5. This CDR3 region has 15 residues. Here the CDR3 reads CASSPGQGTNSPLHF. Here the CDR3 DNA reads TGCGCCAGCAGCCCCGGACAGGGGACTAATTCACCCCTCCACTTT.

This clone was seen a single time. This chain uses TRBV2 with TRBJ2-5, with D possibly being TRBD1 (6 bases). The DNA matches TRBJ2-7 better at its end, which makes the J call doubtful. This CDR3 is built from 14 residues. Germline-derived CDR1 and CDR2 are SNHLY and FYNNEI. As DNA, the CDR3 is TGTGCCAGCAGTGCAGGGGCCAGGTCCTACGAGCAGTACTTC. It is translated as CASSAGARSYEQYF.

The rearrangement uses TRBV7-9 and TRBJ2-7; 10 bases agree with TRBD2. This CDR3 contains 15 residues. After removal of 2 bases from V and 6 bases from J, the junction contained 7 bases not matched to a gene. Germline CDR1 SEHNR, CDR2 FQNEAQ (reference sequence). This chain's CDR3 is CASSLSASGSSEQYF. DNA of the CDR3: TGTGCCAGCAGCTTATCGGCTAGCGGGAGTTCCGAGCAGTACTTC.

The J gene is TRBJ2-1, the V gene TRBV2; 8 bases match TRBD1. The ends lost 2 bases at V and 11 bases at J; junction bases unmatched: 17. The CDR3 is 17 residues long. Germline CDR1 and CDR2: SNHLY and FYNNEI. CDR3 bases: TGTGCCAGCAGTGAATCCGGGACAGGATACGTAGGTCTGAAGCAGTTCTTC. As protein: CASSESGTGYVGLKQFF.

This chain connects TRBV9 to TRBJ2-1; D not resolved. The CDR3 covers 13 residues. Germline V gene lookup returns CDR1 SGDLS and CDR2 YYNGEE. V was shortened by 5 bases and J by 4 bases, with 10 bases between the two germline ends. CDR3 amino acids: CASSAYSYNEQFF. DNA for the CDR3: TGTGCCAGCAGTGCATATAGTTACAATGAGCAGTTCTTC.

J is TRBJ2-2 and V is TRBV19; D may be TRBD2 (6 bases). V was shortened by 0 bases and J by 5 bases, with 7 bases between the two germline ends. CDR1 and CDR2 from the germline V gene are LNHDA and SQIVND (reference sequence). The CDR3 is 14 amino acids. CDR3 in DNA: TGTGCCAGTAGTATAGATAGCGGTACCGGGGAGCTGTTTTTT. Its translation: CASSIDSGTGELFF. The entire variable domain, with the rest obtained from reference TRBV19 and TRBJ2-2, is as follows: DGGITQSPKYLFRKEGQNVTLSCEQNLNHDAMYWYRQDPGQGLRLIYYSQIVNDFQKGDIAEGYSVSREKKESFPLTVTSAQKNPTAFYLCASSIDSGTGELFFGEGSRLTVL.

The rearrangement uses TRBV19 and TRBJ2-2, with 11 bases that match TRBD2. Germline V CDR1 and CDR2: LNHDA, SQIVND (reference sequence). The junction had 6 bases not matched to a gene; V was cut back by 7 bases and J by 5 bases. CDR3 length: 15 amino acids. CDR3 bases: TGTGCCAGTACTAGCGGGAGGTCGGGGACCGGGGAGCTGTTTTTT. This sequence encodes CASTSGRSGTGELFF. Combining the CDR3 with reference TRBV19 and TRBJ2-2 gives the whole variable domain DGGITQSPKYLFRKEGQNVTLSCEQNLNHDAMYWYRQDPGQGLRLIYYSQIVNDFQKGDIAEGYSVSREKKESFPLTVTSAQKNPTAFYLCASTSGRSGTGELFFGEGSRLTVL.

The chain combines TRBV28 with TRBJ2-3, with TRBD2 matching 7 bases. Germline loops: CDR1 MDHEN, CDR2 SYDVKM. The CDR3 extends over 13 amino acids. V was pared by 3 bases and J by 8 bases, with 5 bases of the junction left unmatched. The CDR3 sequence is CASSLGGGGTQYF. CDR3 nucleotides: TGTGCCAGCAGTTTGGGGGGGGGAGGTACGCAGTATTTT. The whole variable domain, remainder taken from reference TRBV28 and TRBJ2-3, is DVKVTQSSRYLVKRTGEKVFLECVQDMDHENMFWYRQDPGLGLRLIYFSYDVKMKEKGDIPEGYSVSREKKERFSLILESASTNQTSMYLCASSLGGGGTQYFGPGTRLTVL.

This clone has just one count. This chain links TRBV6-6 with TRBJ2-7; TRBD2 might be the D (6 bases). CDR3 length equals 11 residues. Trimming cost V 6 bases and J 12 bases, with 15 bases left between them. Germline CDR1 MNHNY, CDR2 SVGAGI (reference sequence). Written as DNA, the CDR3 is TGTGCCAGCAGCACGGGAGATCGGGCGTACTTC. This codes for CASSTGDRAYF.

V is TRBV7-2 and J is TRBJ1-1; D is ambiguous. The CDR3 contains 14 residues. Per the germline V gene, CDR1 is SGHTA and CDR2 is FQGNSA. The ends were cut back, 5 bases at V and 1 base at J, with 11 bases in the middle. The CDR3 DNA reads TGTGCCAGCAGCCCCTGGGGAGGGAACACTGAAGCTTTCTTT. Its translation is CASSPWGGNTEAFF.

The chain has TRBV27 and TRBJ1-1; a weak D match, TRBD1 (5 bases). The CDR3 sequence is 14 residues long. Per the germline V gene, CDR1 is MNHEY and CDR2 is SMNVEV (reference sequence). Trimming stripped 3 bases from V and 0 bases from J, with 8 bases between. DNA for the CDR3: TGTGCCAGCAGTTTGGGGCACCTGAACACTGAAGCTTTCTTT. This translates into CASSLGHLNTEAFF.

The V call is TRBV18, the J call TRBJ2-7, with 7 bases that match TRBD2. The CDR3 consists of 13 residues. J lost 5 bases, V lost 6 bases, and 7 bases had no gene match. Germline CDR1 KGHSH, CDR2 LQKENI. The CDR3 loop is CASSRGGPNEQYF. CDR3 in DNA: TGTGCCAGCTCTAGGGGAGGGCCCAACGAGCAGTACTTC.

This chain uses TRBV27 with TRBJ2-3; TRBD1 is a possible D gene (6 bases). The germline CDR1 and CDR2 sequences are MNHEY and SMNVEV (reference sequence). This CDR3 spans 18 amino acids. The V end was cut by 6 bases, the J end by 0 bases, with 22 bases between. The CDR3 loop reads CASRRFTRRGPSTDTQYF. DNA of the CDR3: TGTGCCAGCAGACGATTCACCCGCAGGGGCCCTAGCACAGATACGCAGTATTTT.

This sequence joins TRBV7-8 and TRBJ2-5, with 12 bases that match TRBD2. The CDR3 loop spans 15 amino acids. V lost 4 bases, J lost 7 bases, and 7 bases stayed unmatched. Germline V gene sequence: CDR1 SGHVS, CDR2 FQNEAQ. CDR3 nucleotide sequence: TGTGCCAGCAGCTGGACTAGCGGGGCAAGTGGGACCCAGTACTTC. It translates to CASSWTSGASGTQYF.

V usage is TRBV6-5 and J usage is TRBJ1-1; TRBD1 agrees at 8 bases. Germline values: CDR1 MNHEY, CDR2 SVGAGI. V trimming: 7 bases; J trimming: 6 bases; junction bases outside the gene matches: 10. This CDR3 has 14 amino acids. CDR3 sequence: CASTAPTGVAEAFF. As DNA, the CDR3 is TGTGCCAGCACCGCGCCGACAGGGGTTGCTGAAGCTTTCTTT.

The V gene is TRBV30, the J gene TRBJ2-2; 9 bases match TRBD2. The CDR3 sequence is 14 residues long. V lost 7 bases and J lost 8; bases outside the gene matches: 11. Germline values: CDR1 GTSNPN, CDR2 SVGIG (reference sequence). CDR3 sequence (DNA): TGTGCCTCTGAGCGCAGCGGGAGGAGTGGGGAGCTGTTTTTT. It yields the protein CASERSGRSGELFF.

The gene calls are TRBV19 and TRBJ1-5; D not resolved. The V end was cut by 5 bases, the J end by 6 bases, with 17 bases between. Germline V CDR1 and CDR2: LNHDA, SQIVND (reference sequence). This CDR3 spans 15 amino acids. The CDR3 here is CASSPRTPGGQPQHF. The CDR3 region has the DNA TGTGCCAGTAGTCCCCGCACTCCGGGAGGTCAGCCCCAGCATTTT.

The chain has TRBV2 and TRBJ1-2, with D maybe TRBD1 (6 bases). The CDR3 sequence is 13 residues long. Germline V gene lookup returns CDR1 SNHLY and CDR2 FYNNEI. Trimming left V 11 bases short and J 6 bases short, with 19 bases between. The CDR3 loop is CAGHRELEDGYTF. As DNA, the CDR3 is TGTGCCGGTCACAGGGAGCTCGAGGATGGCTACACCTTC.

This clone was found a few times. The rearrangement joins TRBV19 to TRBJ1-3; a weak D match, TRBD1 (6 bases). This CDR3 is built from 18 residues. V dropped 5 bases and J dropped 4 bases, with 24 bases sitting between them. Germline loops: CDR1 LNHDA, CDR2 SQIVND (reference sequence). DNA for the CDR3: TGTGCCAGTAGTCCGCCCCTGGGCGCGGGGGCGGGAGGAAACACCATATATTTT. It codes for CASSPPLGAGAGGNTIYF.

This clone occurred once. The chain uses TRBV27 and TRBJ2-3; 7 bases match TRBD1. Germline V CDR1 and CDR2: MNHEY, SMNVEV (reference sequence). The CDR3 loop spans 18 amino acids. With V trimmed by 4 bases and J by 0 bases, 13 bases remained unmatched. As DNA, the CDR3 is TGTGCCAGCAGTTCCCGGATCAGACAGGGCACTAGCACAGATACGCAGTATTTT. It is translated as CASSSRIRQGTSTDTQYF.

Comments on this clone: Other nucleotide sequences in the sample specify the same CDR3. CDR3 amino acids: CASSLSGGYGYTF. Written as DNA, the CDR3 is TGTGCCAGCAGTTTATCAGGGGGCTATGGCTACACCTTC. The chain recombines TRBV28 with TRBJ1-2; 7 bases line up with TRBD1. The CDR3 runs to 13 residues. Trimming removed 1 base from V and 4 bases from J; junction bases left unmatched: 0. In germline, CDR1 is MDHEN, CDR2 SYDVKM.

This clone has just a few counts. The genes are TRBV19 and TRBJ1-4; D gene uncertain. Germline values: CDR1 LNHDA, CDR2 SQIVND (reference sequence). V lost 3 bases to trimming and J lost 2 bases, with 7 bases between them. This CDR3 comprises 14 residues. In DNA form, the CDR3 reads TGTGCCAGTAGTATCCAGTTTACTAATGAAAAACTGTTTTTT. Residues: CASSIQFTNEKLFF.

This clone has more than one count but fewer than ten. The rearrangement links TRBV28 to TRBJ2-7; 10 bases are shared with TRBD2. This CDR3 contains 16 residues. Germline CDR1 reads MDHEN; CDR2 reads SYDVKM. V lost 5 bases to trimming and J lost 6 bases; unmatched junction nucleotides: 13. CDR3 amino acids: CASSPAGTSDAAEQYF. CDR3 nucleotides: TGTGCCAGCAGTCCCGCCGGGACTAGCGATGCCGCCGAGCAGTACTTC.